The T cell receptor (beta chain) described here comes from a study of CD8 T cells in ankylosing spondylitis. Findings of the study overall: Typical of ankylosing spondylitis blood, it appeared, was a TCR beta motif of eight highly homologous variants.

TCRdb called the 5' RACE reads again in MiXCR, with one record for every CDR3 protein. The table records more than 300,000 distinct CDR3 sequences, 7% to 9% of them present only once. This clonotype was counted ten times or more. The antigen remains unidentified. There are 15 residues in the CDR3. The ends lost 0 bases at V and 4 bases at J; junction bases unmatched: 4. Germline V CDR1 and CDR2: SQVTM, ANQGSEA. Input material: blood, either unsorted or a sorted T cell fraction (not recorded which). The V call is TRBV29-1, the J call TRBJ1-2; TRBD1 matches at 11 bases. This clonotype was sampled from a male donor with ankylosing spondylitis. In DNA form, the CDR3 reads TGCAGCGTTGAAGATGGGACAGGGGGTGGCTATGGCTACACCTTC. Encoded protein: CSVEDGTGGGYGYTF.